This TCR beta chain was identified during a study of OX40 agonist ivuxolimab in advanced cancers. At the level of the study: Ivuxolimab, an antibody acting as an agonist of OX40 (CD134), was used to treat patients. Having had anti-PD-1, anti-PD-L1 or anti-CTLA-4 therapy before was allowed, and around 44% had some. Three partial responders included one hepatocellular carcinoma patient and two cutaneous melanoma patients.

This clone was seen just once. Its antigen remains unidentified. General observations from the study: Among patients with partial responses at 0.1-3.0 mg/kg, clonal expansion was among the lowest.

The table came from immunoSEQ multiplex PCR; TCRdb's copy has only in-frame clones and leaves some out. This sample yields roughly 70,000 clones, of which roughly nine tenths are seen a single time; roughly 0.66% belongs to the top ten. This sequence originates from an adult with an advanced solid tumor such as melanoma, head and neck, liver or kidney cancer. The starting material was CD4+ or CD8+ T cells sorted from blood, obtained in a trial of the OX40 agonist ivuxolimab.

The CDR3 DNA reads as TGCGCCAGCAGCCTCGGGACAGGGGGGACCGGGGAGCTGTTTTTT. It encodes CASSLGTGGTGELFF. The chain is built from TRBV4-1 and TRBJ2-2; 11 nucleotides agree with TRBD1. After removal of 4 bases from V and 5 bases from J, the junction contained 3 bases not matched to a gene. Germline-derived CDR1 and CDR2 are MGHRA and YSYEKL. The CDR3 covers 15 residues.